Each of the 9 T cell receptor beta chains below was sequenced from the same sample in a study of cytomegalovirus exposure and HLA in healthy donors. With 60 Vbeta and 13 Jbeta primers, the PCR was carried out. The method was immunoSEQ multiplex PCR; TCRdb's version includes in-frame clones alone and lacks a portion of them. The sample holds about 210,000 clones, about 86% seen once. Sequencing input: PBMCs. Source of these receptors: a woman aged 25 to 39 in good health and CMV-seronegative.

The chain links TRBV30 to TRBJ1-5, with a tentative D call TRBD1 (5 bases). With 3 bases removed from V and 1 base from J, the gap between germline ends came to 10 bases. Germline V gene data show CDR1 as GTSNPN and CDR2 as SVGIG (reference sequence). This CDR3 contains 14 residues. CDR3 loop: CAWRPRDSNQPQHF. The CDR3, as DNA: TGTGCCTGGAGACCGCGGGACAGCAATCAGCCCCAGCATTTT.

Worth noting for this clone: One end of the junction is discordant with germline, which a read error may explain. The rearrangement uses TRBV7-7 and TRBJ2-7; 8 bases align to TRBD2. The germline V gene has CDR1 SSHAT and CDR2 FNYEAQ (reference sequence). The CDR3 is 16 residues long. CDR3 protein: CASSLGTSYSTYEQYF. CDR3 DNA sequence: TGTGCTAGCAGCTTGGGGACTAGTTACTCTACCTACGAGCAGTACTTC.

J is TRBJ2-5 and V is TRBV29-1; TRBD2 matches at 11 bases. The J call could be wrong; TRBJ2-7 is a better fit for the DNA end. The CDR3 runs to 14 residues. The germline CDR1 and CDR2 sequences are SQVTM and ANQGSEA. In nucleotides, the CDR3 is TGCAGCGCGACATTAGCGGGGGGGCTTATCGAGCAGTACTTC. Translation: CSATLAGGLIEQYF.

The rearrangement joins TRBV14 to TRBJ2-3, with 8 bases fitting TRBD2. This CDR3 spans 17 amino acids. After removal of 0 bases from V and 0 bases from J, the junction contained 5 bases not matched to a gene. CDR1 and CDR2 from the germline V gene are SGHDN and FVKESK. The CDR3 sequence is CASSQDEAGASTDTQYF. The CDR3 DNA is TGTGCCAGCAGCCAAGATGAAGCGGGAGCCAGCACAGATACGCAGTATTTT.

The CDR3 loop is CASSLTTSAQETQYF. CDR3 in DNA: TGTGCCAGCAGCTTAACGACTAGCGCCCAAGAGACCCAGTACTTC. V is TRBV7-3 and J is TRBJ2-5; the match to TRBD2 covers 8 bases. CDR3 length: 15 amino acids. With V trimmed by 0 bases and J by 1 base, 1 base remained unmatched. The germline CDR1 and CDR2 sequences are SGHTA and FQGTGA.

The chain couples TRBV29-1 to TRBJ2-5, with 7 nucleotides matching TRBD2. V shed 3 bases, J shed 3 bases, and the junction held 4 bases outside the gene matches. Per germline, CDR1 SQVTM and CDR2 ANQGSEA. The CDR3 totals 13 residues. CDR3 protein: CSVDGLAEETQYF. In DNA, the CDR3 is TGCAGCGTTGACGGGCTAGCGGAAGAGACCCAGTACTTC.

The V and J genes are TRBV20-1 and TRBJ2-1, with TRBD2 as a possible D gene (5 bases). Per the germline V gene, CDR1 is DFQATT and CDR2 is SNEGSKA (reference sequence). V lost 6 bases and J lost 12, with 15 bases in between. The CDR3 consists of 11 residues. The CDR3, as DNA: TGCAGTGCCCCGTTGGTCGGGGTGCAGTTCTTC. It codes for CSAPLVGVQFF.

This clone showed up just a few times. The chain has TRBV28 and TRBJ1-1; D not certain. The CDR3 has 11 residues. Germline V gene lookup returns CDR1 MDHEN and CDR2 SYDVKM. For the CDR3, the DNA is TGTGTACTCTCAACGCGCGGTAAAGCTTTCTTT. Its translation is CVLSTRGKAFF.

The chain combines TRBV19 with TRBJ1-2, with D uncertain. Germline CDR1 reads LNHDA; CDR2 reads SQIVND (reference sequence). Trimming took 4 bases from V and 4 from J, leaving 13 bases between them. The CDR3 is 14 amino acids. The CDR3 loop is CASSTLAGSYGYTF. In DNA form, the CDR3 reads TGTGCCAGTAGTACCCTCGCAGGCTCCTATGGCTACACCTTC.